One TCR beta chain is described in this entry. No antigen is known for it. Primed by a sample-barcoded 5' primer and a J-beta primer mix, a second PCR proceeded for about 6 to 11 cycles. One entry per CDR3 protein, called by TCRdb with MiXCR from the 5' RACE reads. The sample contains some 940,000 distinct CDR3 sequences, almost 30% of which appear only once. This specimen belongs to a study of blood T cells in healthy people across ages. Trimming left V 2 bases short and J 7 bases short, with 9 bases between. The CDR3 covers 14 residues. The germline V gene encodes CDR1 ENHRY and CDR2 SYGVKD. Whole-study findings and limits: Total diversity from one million sequenced T cells was likely underestimated. Expanded clonotype shifts may have been confounded, as the donors had an unknown CMV status. Donors of long life had a larger count of naive CD4+ cells and greater diversity than aged donors.

This sample was shared with a second study, whose subject was T cells of mothers and their children. That study adds: Sequencing returned over 8 million TCR beta CDR3 reads per mother and several million per child.

The sample consisted of blood. This TCR was sampled from a woman aged 40 to 50 in good health. J is TRBJ1-6 and V is TRBV10-3; D may be TRBD1 (6 bases). CDR3 region: CAISEDRFNSPLHF. Written as DNA, the CDR3 is TGTGCCATCAGTGAGGACAGGTTCAATTCACCCCTCCACTTT.